Given below is one TCR beta chain in context. Its specific antigen is unknown. Within one base of it there is no much larger clone, and no base qualities were kept. This entry is derived from a study of cytomegalovirus exposure and HLA in healthy donors (dated by TCRdb to about 2017). In terms of the full investigation: According to an earlier analysis of 550 to 700 of the donors, about 180 million T cells yielded some 110 million unique TCR beta sequences and approximately 280 Gb of sequence data. An early release covering roughly 600 HLA-typed donors comprised around 300 gigabases of sequencing data and 85 million to 100 million unique TCR sequences. The genetic ancestry cluster associated with self-reported Caucasian donors included roughly four fifths of the 398 genotyped donors. The study was designed to test whether signatures of past pathogen exposure could be identified by cataloging public T cell receptors. Using immunosequencing, the study profiled T cell repertoires from 640 or so subjects and related those repertoires to cytomegalovirus serostatus. Along with the roughly 710-subject first cohort, a separate validation cohort of 120 different subjects was used. To predict cytomegalovirus infection status, the study brought together high-throughput TCR immunosequencing, statistical association of individual TCRs with disease status, and machine learning. To study patterns of TCR occurrence, a later analysis re-analyzed previously published TCR beta repertoires from 650 to 750 donors and added high-resolution HLA genotyping. The later analysis used no new phenotypic data to find candidate immune exposures, relying instead on TCR beta sequences and their occurrence across donors. An earlier analysis of more than 450 of the donors used high-throughput TCR beta sequencing to judge whether each TCR beta V gene segment behaved as functional or pseudogenic. Donor age, sex, ethnicity and CMV serostatus were compiled together with the repertoire data. A later genetic analysis took genome-wide SNP genotypes for about 55% of the 666 donors and used that subset as a discovery cohort. Every repertoire in the discovery cohort had been generated on one and the same sequencing platform. Class I and class II HLA loci were covered by the typing at four-digit resolution. Typing coverage differed by locus: A, B, C, DRB1 and DQB1 were typed in roughly 629-630 donors, DQA1 in 522, DPA1 in approximately 600, and DPB1 in roughly 450. Several DR-DQ haplotypes were handled as single units for association and clustering because linkage in the cohort was strong. Among under 450 genotyped donors of the cohort, an average of about 240,000 unique TCR beta nucleotide sequences were sequenced per donor, 15% to 20% of them non-productive. General findings and caveats noted by the study authors: It was suggested by the authors that the approach could potentially be generalized to other disease states and immunological phenotypes. In a later analysis, 15,000 to 20,000 TCR beta sequences were associated with specific HLA alleles at a false discovery rate of 0.05. For the cohort, immune exposure information was limited to CMV serostatus. Only TCR beta chains were sequenced in this cohort, and the absence of alpha or paired-chain data limited detectable features. Because some donors lacked HLA typing at each locus, the association tests relied only on the typed subset. According to a later analysis, most CMV-associated TCR beta chains appeared to be HLA-restricted, and the HLA associations seemed to be driven largely by CMV exposure. Because counts were too low, about 18 rarely observed V segments, including chromosome 9 orphons, were left out of the earlier analysis of about 620 of the donors. In a later analysis, several top co-occurrence clusters were reported to appear linked to parvovirus B19, influenza, CMV and Epstein-Barr virus. According to a later genetic analysis, donors in an Asian-associated ancestry cluster had fewer N-insertions in productive TCRs than the roughly 700-donor mean. While some public TCRs were present in many individuals, most TCR sequences turned up only very rarely across donors. Correlated functional status among segregating V segments might reflect linkage disequilibrium, but an unknown experimental factor could not be ruled out. A further reported finding was that TCR beta sequences accurately predicted the HLA-A and HLA-B alleles for most subjects in the first cohort. According to a later analysis, TCR association rates differed among HLA loci, with DRB1 alleles showing the most associated TCRs and HLA-C alleles showing the fewest. In an earlier analysis of about 600 of the donors, most TCR beta V segments appeared in productive rearrangements about 87% or about 30% of the time, broadly matching IMGT annotations. A group of highly shared sequence variants was considered likely to be a technical artifact of the sequencing pipeline. Cytomegalovirus status was reported to be diagnosed by the classifier with high specificity and sensitivity in both the original and validation cohorts. In vitro tests confirmed that three of the cytomegalovirus-associated TCR beta chains recognize cytomegalovirus antigens. In the study, some 180 TCR beta chains were listed as associated with cytomegalovirus. Compared with equally common non-associated chains, HLA-associated TCR beta chains in a later analysis were more clonally expanded and had lower generation probabilities. Because the 87-base-pair reads could not distinguish some IMGT-functional V segments, including TRBV6-2 and TRBV6-3, those segments were excluded. Presence/absence analyses assumed roughly uniform sequencing depth across donors, an assumption that may not hold. When HLA alleles, especially DR and DQ, strongly co-occurred, attributing TCR associations to individual alleles was difficult. A later genetic analysis associated a missense DCLRE1C variant with V-gene and J-gene trimming of TCR beta chains, and an independent cohort replicated the association.

As encoded in the germline V gene (reference sequence), CDR1 is SGHNT while CDR2 is YYREEE. The cysteine opens and the phenylalanine closes a CDR3 of 16 amino acids. Only the CDR3 region is kept as DNA, spanning 48 bases read in frame from base 1. Trimming at the junction amounts to 5 bases on V and 4 bases on J, and the germline ends lie 19 bases apart. To prepare the library, the immunoSEQ multiplex PCR assay was applied. For the multiplex PCR, a mixture combining 60 forward primers for TCR Vbeta segments and 13 reverse primers for TCR Jbeta segments was used. Amplification of the CDR3 region of rearranged TCR beta genes was performed with a multiplex PCR assay on genomic DNA. On the Illumina HiSeq System, the amplified TCR beta libraries were sequenced as 87-base-pair reads. In the paper's pipeline: A later analysis counted tens of millions of unique TCR beta chains across the roughly 700 repertoires, and roughly 9.9 million of these chains were shared by at least two donors. Raw reads were error-corrected and collapsed into unique sequences by a nearest-neighbor algorithm in which closely related sequences were merged to remove PCR and sequencing errors. V, D and J gene segments were assigned by aligning CDR3 sequences to IMGT reference sequences. For a sequence to be retained, a match of at least six nucleotides was required to both a V gene segment and a J gene segment. Rearrangements were classified as productive when the CDR3 lacked stop codons and remained in frame with V and J, and all other rearrangements were classified as non-productive. Following IMGT convention, CDR3 was defined as the stretch from the second conserved V-encoded cysteine to the conserved J-encoded phenylalanine. In an earlier analysis of approximately 590 of the donors, sequences lacking an unambiguous match to a single V gene segment were excluded. In an earlier analysis of 587 of the donors, V segments were called functional above 56.7% productive rearrangements and were called segregating when the between-donor standard deviation exceeded 5%. A statistical classification framework was built for diagnosing cytomegalovirus status from the catalog of TCR beta chain sequences. A later analysis assigned V and J genes by comparing TCR nucleotide sequences with IMGT/GENE-DB human TR gene sequences. Using the TCRdist pipeline, a later analysis assigned CDR3 sequences along with most-parsimonious VDJ recombination scenarios. A later analysis defined each TCR beta chain by its CDR3 amino acid sequence plus V-gene family, and excluded reads lacking a unique V-gene family. A later analysis removed roughly 590 highly shared, low-generation-probability nucleotide sequences to deal with suspected cross-contamination and a sequencing artifact. For each public chain, a later analysis derived a clonal expansion index from normalized ranks of inferred template counts within each repertoire. Generation probabilities in a later analysis came from a VDJ recombination model fitted to out-of-frame rearrangements, and those results were checked against IGoR. In a later analysis, hypergeometric tests were used to score TCR-TCR, TCR-HLA and TCR-CMV co-occurrence, with a repertoire-size bias correction applied to TCR pairs. False discovery rates were estimated in a later analysis by permuting HLA or CMV assignments 20 times. In a later analysis, co-occurring TCRs were grouped with DBSCAN, and TCRdist sequence similarity was added when clustering was performed within HLA-allele-positive subsets. Co-occurrence clustering excluded repertoires with fewer than 30,000 or more than 120,000 public chains, plus five with anomalous nucleotide sharing. TCRdb took over this immuneACCESS table, retaining in-frame rearrangements with V and J assigned. Such tables are incomplete; in checked studies, under half of the missing clones stem from an unresolved V gene, and the remainder is unexplained. V and J calls and clone size come straight from that table; D and trimming were deduced from the DNA. The sample table lists about 92,000 clones, about 85% of them with a count of one. The ten largest clones add up to around 1.2% of the sample.

The cohort was made up of about 670 healthy bone marrow donors. All cohort members were sampled while nominally healthy, although unrecorded immune exposures were likely present. The donor tested CMV seropositive, placing the donor among the roughly 300 seropositive members of the cohort. Each donor provided a peripheral blood sample, and peripheral blood mononuclear cells were used for TCR beta sequencing. The Qiagen DNeasy Blood Extraction Kit was used to extract genomic DNA from the blood cell samples. The sequencing sample was made of PBMCs. The receptor was isolated from a girl aged 2 to 10 in good health and CMV-seropositive. This receptor chain uses TRBV5-4 and TRBJ1-5, with TRBD1 perhaps the D gene, on 6 matching bases. This receptor has the CDR3 CASRKYQGSENQPQHF. The nucleotide sequence reads as follows: TGTGCCAGCAGGAAATATCAGGGGAGTGAGAATCAGCCCCAGCATTTT.